This T cell receptor beta chain was captured by sequencing in a study of persistence of HIV-infected CD4 T cells. Germline V CDR1 and CDR2: MNHEY, SVGAGI. CDR3 size: 15 residues. J was trimmed by 7 bases and V by 9 bases; bases with no gene match: 9. An overlapping HIV-1 Gag peptide pool stimulated these cells at 0.75 to 1 ug/peptide/mL. Sorted nonresponding memory CD4+ T cells were CD40L-negative, CD69-negative, CD45RO-high. The immunoSEQ assay was version 4, run in survey mode. Data came from immunoSEQ multiplex PCR; TCRdb stores just in-frame clones and leaves some out. This repertoire shows about 36,000 clones, 75% to 90% found once; its top ten account for almost 1%. Concerning this clone itself: Antigen unknown.

The rearrangement joins TRBV6-5 to TRBJ2-2, with 12 bases that match TRBD2. The sequence derives from an adult with HIV. The donor label of this sample is uncertain. Sequenced here: cultured CD4+ T cells from PBMCs, sampled from a patient who received antiretroviral therapy. DNA for the CDR3: TGTGCCAGTTTATCTAGCGGGGGGGCCGTCGGGGAGCTGTTTTTT. This encodes CASLSSGGAVGELFF.